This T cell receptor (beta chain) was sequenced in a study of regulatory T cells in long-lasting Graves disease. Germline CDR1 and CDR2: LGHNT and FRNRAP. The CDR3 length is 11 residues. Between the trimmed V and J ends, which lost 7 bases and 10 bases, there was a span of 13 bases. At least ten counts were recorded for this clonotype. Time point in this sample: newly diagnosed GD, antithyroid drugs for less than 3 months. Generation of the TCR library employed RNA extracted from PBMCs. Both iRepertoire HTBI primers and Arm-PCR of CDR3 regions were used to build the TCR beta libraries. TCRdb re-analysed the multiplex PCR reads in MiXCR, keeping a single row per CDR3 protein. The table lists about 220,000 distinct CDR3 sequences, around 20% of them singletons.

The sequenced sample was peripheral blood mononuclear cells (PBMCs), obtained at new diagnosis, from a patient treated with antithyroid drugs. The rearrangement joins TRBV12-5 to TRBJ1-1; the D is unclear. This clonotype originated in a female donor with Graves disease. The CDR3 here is CASAILGLAFF. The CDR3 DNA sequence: TGTGCTAGTGCTATCCTAGGTCTAGCTTTCTTT.